This TCR beta chain was sequenced for a study of tumor T cells in aggressive B-cell lymphoma. This CDR3 has 15 amino acids. Germline assignment: CDR1 LNHDA and CDR2 SQIVND (reference sequence). V gave up 6 bases and J gave up 2 bases; unmatched junction bases: 9. Method: immunoSEQ multiplex PCR; TCRdb's copy keeps in-frame clones and lacks some. The data contain under 3,500 clones, 90% to 95% of them singletons. The material sequenced was tumor tissue. The J gene is TRBJ2-7, the V gene TRBV19; 8 bases line up with TRBD2. The TCR sequence derives from an adult with diffuse large B cell lymphoma. CDR3 DNA: TGTGCCAGTAGCCCCGGGGGTAGCGGGGCCTACGAGCAGTACTTC. Protein: CASSPGGSGAYEQYF.